This TCR beta chain was identified in a study of cytotoxic CD8 clonotypes in ibrutinib-treated CLL. Background on the study: Response specimens were obtained following a median treatment duration of about 12 months, with a range of 6 to 36.

Germline V gene lookup returns CDR1 MNHEY and CDR2 SMNVEV (reference sequence). V lost 1 base to trimming and J lost 7 bases, with 14 bases between them. The CDR3 sequence is 15 residues long. Assay used: immunoSEQ multiplex PCR; TCRdb lists only in-frame clones, some missing. This table has some 300,000 clones, about 80% appearing once. J is TRBJ2-1 and V is TRBV27; TRBD2 is a possible D gene (6 bases). This material consisted of PBMCs, taken before ibrutinib treatment. The sequence derives from a human donor with chronic lymphocytic leukemia. The CDR3 sequence: CASSLWSGGANEQFF. The CDR3 nucleotides read TGTGCCAGCAGTTTATGGTCAGGCGGGGCGAATGAGCAGTTCTTC.